These 22 T cell receptor beta chains originate from one sample sequenced in a study of T cell responses to AZD1222 COVID-19 vaccine. Some clones are missing from TCRdb's copy, which holds only in-frame ones; the method was immunoSEQ multiplex PCR. In the table there are 100,000 to 150,000 clones, around 90% of which are singletons. Material: peripheral blood, obtained on day 0 of AZD1222 vaccination. The receptor source for this set is an adult in good health.

The rearrangement joins TRBV6-2 or TRBV6-3 to TRBJ2-7; possible D gene TRBD2, 5 bases. V was shortened by 2 bases and J by 6 bases, with 20 bases between the two germline ends. Germline CDR1 is MNHEY and CDR2 is SVGEGT. The CDR3 is made up of 16 amino acids. The CDR3 loop is CASSYTELARISEQYF. In DNA form, the CDR3 reads TGTGCCAGCAGTTACACTGAGCTAGCCAGGATTTCCGAGCAGTACTTC.

This chain connects TRBV5-1 to TRBJ1-4, with TRBD1 identical over 7 bases. Germline V lookup: CDR1 SGHRS, CDR2 YFSETQ. The CDR3 is 15 residues long. With V trimmed by 2 bases and J by 5 bases, 6 bases remained unmatched. The chain's CDR3 is CASSLQGPPNEKLFF. As DNA, the CDR3 is TGCGCCAGCAGCTTACAGGGGCCCCCAAATGAAAAACTGTTTTTT.

The chain joins TRBV5-1 to TRBJ2-6; D gene ambiguous. Germline CDR1 SGHRS, CDR2 YFSETQ. V gave up 0 bases and J gave up 4 bases, with 8 bases separating them. The CDR3 spans 15 residues. As DNA, the CDR3 is TGCGCCAGCAGCTTGGAACAGACCGGGGCCAACGTCCTGACTTTC. Translated: CASSLEQTGANVLTF. Full variable domain (remainder filled in from reference TRBV5-1 and TRBJ2-6): KAGVTQTPRYLIKTRGQQVTLSCSPISGHRSVSWYQQTPGQGLQFLFEYFSETQRNKGNFPGRFSGRQFSNSRSEMNVSTLELGDSALYLCASSLEQTGANVLTFGAGSRLTVL.

The V and J genes are TRBV4-2 and TRBJ2-1; 8 bases agree with TRBD2. CDR1 and CDR2 (germline): LGHNA, YNFKEQ. J gave up 3 bases and V 2 bases, and 6 bases lay outside the gene matches. The CDR3 length is 16 residues. This chain's CDR3 is CASSQPRGGRYNEQFF. For the CDR3, the DNA is TGTGCCAGCAGCCAACCCCGGGGGGGCCGCTACAATGAGCAGTTCTTC.

V usage is TRBV2 and J usage is TRBJ1-6, with 10 bases identical to TRBD1. The CDR3 has 14 residues. Losses at the gene ends were 6 bases for V and 10 bases for J; bases not matched to a gene: 6. Germline V gives CDR1 SNHLY, CDR2 FYNNEI. CDR3 sequence (DNA): TGTGCCAGCAGAGAGAGGACAGGGGGATCACCCCTCCACTTT. It encodes CASRERTGGSPLHF.

V is TRBV5-6 and J is TRBJ1-1; D is undetermined. The CDR3 runs to 16 residues. The germline gives CDR1 SGHDT, CDR2 YYEEEE. V lost 4 bases and J 0 bases, leaving 16 bases between the germline ends. The CDR3 DNA reads as TGTGCCAGCAGCCGGGTGGCTACTCGCATGAACACTGAAGCTTTCTTT. Translated: CASSRVATRMNTEAFF.

There are a few counts of this clone. V usage is TRBV9 and J usage is TRBJ2-2; no definite D call. Trimming cost V 3 bases and J 6 bases, with 9 bases left between them. The CDR3 spans 13 residues. Germline V CDR1 and CDR2: SGDLS, YYNGEE. The CDR3, as DNA: TGTGCCAGCAGCGCCGGCTCCCCCGGGGAGCTGTTTTTT. This encodes CASSAGSPGELFF.

The genes are TRBV27 and TRBJ2-2; a weak D match, TRBD2 (6 bases). Looked up from germline, CDR1 is MNHEY and CDR2 is SMNVEV (reference sequence). Trimming pared 3 bases from V and 0 bases from J, leaving 20 bases between. The CDR3 length is 19 residues. CDR3 sequence reads: CASSFAPRGRGANTGELFF. The DNA for the CDR3 is TGTGCCAGCAGTTTTGCCCCCCGCGGGCGGGGCGCGAACACCGGGGAGCTGTTTTTT.

Only a few counts were recorded for this clone. The chain carries TRBV5-8 and TRBJ2-7; D is ambiguous. This CDR3 has 16 amino acids. Trimming pared 0 bases from V and 5 bases from J, leaving 18 bases between. Looked up from germline, CDR1 is SGHTS and CDR2 is YDEGEE. CDR3 protein: CASSLAWWQVMHEQYF. In nucleotides, the CDR3 is TGTGCCAGCAGCTTGGCCTGGTGGCAGGTTATGCACGAGCAGTACTTC.

The genes are TRBV11-1 and TRBJ1-2; a weak D match, TRBD1 (6 bases). This CDR3 spans 13 amino acids. Germline-derived CDR1 and CDR2 are SGHAT and FQDESV (reference sequence). Trimming stripped 5 bases from V and 7 bases from J, with 14 bases between. CDR3 sequence reads: CASSLDRLGGYTF. In nucleotides, the CDR3 is TGTGCCAGCAGCCTGGACAGATTAGGTGGCTACACCTTC.

On this clone: Additional DNA sequences in this sample encode the identical CDR3. The rearrangement links TRBV7-2 to TRBJ2-1, with D perhaps being TRBD1 or TRBD2 (5 bases each). This CDR3 has 13 amino acids. The germline gives CDR1 SGHTA, CDR2 FQGNSA. Trimming cost V 3 bases and J 5 bases, with 8 bases left between them. As DNA, the CDR3 is TGTGCCAGCAGCTTGGGACGACACAATGAGCAGTTCTTC. Encoded protein: CASSLGRHNEQFF.

A few counts support this clone. The chain recombines TRBV3-1 (or the pseudogene TRBV3-2) with TRBJ2-5; tentative D call: TRBD2 (5 bases). CDR1 is LGHDT, CDR2 YNNKEL, per germline (reference sequence). V lost 1 base, J lost 2 bases, and 17 bases lay in between. The CDR3 totals 17 residues. The CDR3 region has the DNA TGTGCCAGCAGCCAAGTCCCGTACTCGACGGGACAAGAGACCCAGTACTTC. It encodes CASSQVPYSTGQETQYF.

V gene TRBV5-8 combines with J gene TRBJ1-5, with 10 bases fitting TRBD1. CDR3 length: 15 amino acids. Trimming removed 2 bases from V and 5 bases from J; junction bases left unmatched: 4. Germline V gives CDR1 SGHTS, CDR2 YDEGEE. The CDR3 bases are TGTGCCAGCAGCTTATGGACAGGGGGGGATCAGCCCCAGCATTTT. Translation: CASSLWTGGDQPQHF.

The genes are TRBV4-2 and TRBJ1-2; TRBD1 might be the D (5 bases). Trimming took off 0 bases at V and 4 bases at J, with 12 bases between the two ends. Germline V gives CDR1 LGHNA, CDR2 YNFKEQ. The CDR3 consists of 15 residues. In DNA form, the CDR3 reads TGTGCCAGCAGCCAAGAATGGGGCCCCGTCTATGGCTACACCTTC. It translates to CASSQEWGPVYGYTF.

V is TRBV6-5 and J is TRBJ1-2; possible D gene TRBD1, 5 bases. This CDR3 has 13 residues. Looked up from germline, CDR1 is MNHEY and CDR2 is SVGAGI. The V gene lost 5 bases and the J gene lost 8 bases, with 15 bases spanning the gap. Here the CDR3 DNA reads TGTGCCAGCAGTCTAGGGGCAGGGTTGGGCTACACCTTC. Its protein is CASSLGAGLGYTF.

The chain combines TRBV30 with TRBJ2-3; D call uncertain. Germline V CDR1 and CDR2: GTSNPN, SVGIG (reference sequence). The length of the CDR3 is 11 residues. The V end was cut by 3 bases, the J end by 6 bases, with 7 bases between. The CDR3, as DNA: TGTGCCTGGAGCCTAATGGATACGCAGTATTTT. This codes for CAWSLMDTQYF.

The chain combines TRBV6-5 with TRBJ1-1, with D unresolved. Germline CDR1 MNHEY, CDR2 SVGAGI. The CDR3 loop spans 16 amino acids. The V end lost 3 bases, the J end lost 0 bases, and 14 bases lay between the germline ends. CDR3 sequence reads: CASSYRPPGMNTEAFF. Here the CDR3 DNA reads TGTGCCAGCAGTTATAGGCCGCCGGGCATGAACACTGAAGCTTTCTTT.

The CDR3 DNA reads TGCGCCAGCAGGGAGGGGGTCCAAGAGACCCAGTACTTC. The encoded protein is CASREGVQETQYF. The rearrangement uses TRBV5-1 and TRBJ2-5; D may correspond to TRBD1 or TRBD2 (6 bases each). The CDR3 runs to 13 residues. Trimming cost V 5 bases and J 1 base, with 9 bases left between them. Germline-derived CDR1 and CDR2 are SGHRS and YFSETQ.

The chain couples TRBV19 to TRBJ1-4, with no clear D. The CDR3 is made up of 15 amino acids. Germline CDR1 and CDR2: LNHDA and SQIVND (reference sequence). V gave up 9 bases and J gave up 14 bases, with 28 bases separating them. In DNA form, the CDR3 reads TGTGCCAGCCCAGTCAGCGTGTGGGTTAACCGTTGTCTGTTTTTT. As protein: CASPVSVWVNRCLFF.

The chain uses TRBV5-1 and TRBJ1-2; no clear D gene. V was pared by 1 base and J by 2 bases, with 12 bases between. This CDR3 has 15 residues. Germline loops: CDR1 SGHRS, CDR2 YFSETQ. CDR3 DNA sequence: TGCGCCAGCAGCTTGTCCACAAGTTACAACTATGGCTACACCTTC. Translated: CASSLSTSYNYGYTF.

For this clone: The junction does not match germline at one end; this may be a read error. The sample contains more than one DNA sequence encoding this CDR3. The chain has TRBV20-1 and TRBJ1-1; D is uncertain. CDR3 length equals 11 residues. CDR1 is DFQATT, CDR2 SNEGSKA, per germline (reference sequence). The CDR3 DNA sequence: TGCAGTGCAAGAGAGAACACTGAAGCTTTCTTT. It yields the protein CSARENTEAFF.

V is TRBV19 and J is TRBJ1-2, with TRBD1 matching over 9 bases. Germline CDR1 reads LNHDA; CDR2 reads SQIVND (reference sequence). The CDR3 extends over 13 amino acids. V lost 10 bases and J lost 4; bases outside the gene matches: 7. The CDR3 nucleotides are TGTGCCACCCAAGGGGACAGGGTCTATGGCTACACCTTC. It yields the protein CATQGDRVYGYTF. Supplemented by reference TRBV19 and TRBJ1-2, the full variable domain reads DGGITQSPKYLFRKEGQNVTLSCEQNLNHDAMYWYRQDPGQGLRLIYYSQIVNDFQKGDIAEGYSVSREKKESFPLTVTSAQKNPTAFYLCATQGDRVYGYTFGSGTRLTVV.